This T cell receptor (beta chain) was sequenced during a study of blood T cell repertoires in COVID-19. Libraries were prepared by immunoSEQ multiplex PCR; TCRdb keeps only in-frame clonotypes and omits some of them. This table holds some 43,000 clones, about four fifths found once. With V trimmed by 4 bases and J by 2 bases, 6 bases remained unmatched. The germline gives CDR1 ENHRY, CDR2 SYGVKD. The CDR3 is made up of 15 amino acids. The source material was peripheral blood. This receptor was identified in a woman in her sixties or seventies with acute or convalescent COVID-19. This sequence joins TRBV10-3 and TRBJ2-3; TRBD1 agrees at 7 bases. CDR3 DNA sequence: TGTGCCATCAGTGCGAGACAGGGTCCCACAGATACGCAGTATTTT. Protein sequence: CAISARQGPTDTQYF.